These T cell receptor beta chains were read from a single sample in a study of blood T cell repertoires in COVID-19. This table comes from immunoSEQ multiplex PCR, and its TCRdb copy is limited to in-frame clones, with some not included. The sample carries 30,000 to 45,000 clones, approximately 84% recorded once. The specimen was peripheral blood. These TCRs come from a man aged 80 or over with active or convalescent COVID-19. The CDR3 runs from the conserved cysteine through the conserved F or W. The D gene is left open where the match is weak. Only some rows state a clone size, as once, few, many or a class for expanded clones.

d_call	clone_size	v_call	j_call	cdr3_nt	cdr3_aa
TRBD1	-	TRBV6-2/TRBV6-3	TRBJ1-1	TGTGCCAGCAGTTCCTCCGGGACAGGGGCCATGAACACTGAAGCTTTCTTT	CASSSSGTGAMNTEAFF
-	-	TRBV5-1	TRBJ2-5	TGCGCCAGCAGCTTGCAACCTCGGGGTAAAGAGACCCAGTACTTC	CASSLQPRGKETQYF
TRBD2	-	TRBV7-2	TRBJ2-2	TGTGCCAGCAGCTTACGGGCGGGGGGCGGCACCGGGGAGCTGTTTTTT	CASSLRAGGGTGELFF
-	-	TRBV30	TRBJ1-1	TGTGCCTGGAGTGTAGCCGGAGGTGAAACTGAAGCTTTCTTT	CAWSVAGGETEAFF
TRBD1	-	TRBV5-1	TRBJ1-5	TGCGCCAGCAGCTTGGGGGGGACAGGGGGCGTGGAGCCCCAGCATTTT	CASSLGGTGGVEPQHF
TRBD1	-	TRBV5-4	TRBJ2-5	TGTGCCAGCAGCCTCGACAGGGCAGAGACCCAGTACTTC	CASSLDRAETQYF
-	-	TRBV18	TRBJ2-1	TGTGCCAGCTCAGCCCAACAGGACAATGAGCAGTTCTTC	CASSAQQDNEQFF
-	few	TRBV19	TRBJ2-7	TGTGCCAGTAGTATGTCCAGGCAGAACTACGAGCAGTACTTC	CASSMSRQNYEQYF
-	-	TRBV27	TRBJ2-7	TGTGCCAGCAGTTCAGGGACCTTGGGGGGCGAGCAGTACTTC	CASSSGTLGGEQYF
-	-	TRBV27	TRBJ2-6	TGTGCCAGCACCAATTTCGACACACTGTTCCCTTCTGGGGCCAACGTCCTGACTTTC	CASTNFDTLFPSGANVLTF
TRBD1	-	TRBV3-1/TRBV3-2	TRBJ1-2	TGTGCCAGCAGCCACGGGACAGGGGCGGCCTACACCTTC	CASSHGTGAAYTF
TRBD2	-	TRBV11-2	TRBJ2-4	TGTGCCAGCAGCCTCAGAGCGGGACTAGACCTAGCCAAAAACATTCAGTACTTC	CASSLRAGLDLAKNIQYF
-	-	TRBV7-6	TRBJ2-3	TGTGCCAGCAGCTTAGAACAGGGCTTAGGCACAGATACGCAGTATTTT	CASSLEQGLGTDTQYF
-	-	TRBV4-1	TRBJ2-3	TGCGCCAGCAGCCAAGATGGAGGGGCGAGCACAGATACGCAGTATTTT	CASSQDGGASTDTQYF
-	-	TRBV25-1	TRBJ2-2	TGTGCCAGCAGTGAGAGTAGCGCCGGGGAGCTGTTTTTT	CASSESSAGELFF
TRBD1	-	TRBV30	TRBJ2-3	TGTGCCTGGAGTGTACCCGACAGGGGCCAGCCAGATACGCAGTATTTT	CAWSVPDRGQPDTQYF
-	few	TRBV6-5	TRBJ2-7	TGTGCCAGCAGTTACTCGAGGGGGACCTACGAGCAGTACTTC	CASSYSRGTYEQYF
TRBD1	-	TRBV11-3	TRBJ1-1	TGTGCCAGCAGCGCTCAAACAGGGGAGAGAGCTTTCTTT	CASSAQTGERAFF
TRBD2	-	TRBV9	TRBJ2-3	TGTGCCAGCAGCGCGAGTCTAGCGGGAGAGGCAGATACGCAGTATTTT	CASSASLAGEADTQYF
TRBD1	-	TRBV6-5	TRBJ1-2	TGTGCCAGCAGCCCATTGGGACAGGGGTTTGGCTACACCTTC	CASSPLGQGFGYTF
TRBD1	-	TRBV25-1	TRBJ2-3	TGTGCCAGCAGTGAAGACGGACAGGGTATAGATACGCAGTATTTT	CASSEDGQGIDTQYF
TRBD1	few	TRBV7-9	TRBJ2-2	TGTGCCAGCAGCAGACGCGAGGGGGCTGACACCGGGGAGCTGTTTTTT	CASSRREGADTGELFF
-	-	TRBV7-6	TRBJ1-5	TGTGCCAGCAGCTGGACAGCTGATAGCAATCAGCCCCAGCATTTT	CASSWTADSNQPQHF
-	-	TRBV5-1	TRBJ1-4	TGCGCCAGCAGCACCAACAGGGACCATAATGAAAAACTGTTTTTT	CASSTNRDHNEKLFF
-	-	TRBV7-2	TRBJ2-2	TGTGCCAGCAGCTACACCGGGAACCGAGAGGCCGGGGAGCTGTTTTTT	CASSYTGNREAGELFF
-	-	TRBV30	TRBJ1-2	TGTGCCTCCGGGGGCGGGAGCTATGGCTACACCTTC	CASGGGSYGYTF
-	-	TRBV30	TRBJ2-5	TGTGCCTGGAGTGTACAAGGGGCAGAGACCCAGTACTTC	CAWSVQGAETQYF
-	-	TRBV5-5	TRBJ2-3	TGTGCCAGCAGCTTGGGCAGGCCTGGAACAGATACGCAGTATTTT	CASSLGRPGTDTQYF
TRBD1	-	TRBV7-2	TRBJ2-1	TGTGCCAGCAGTTCAAACAGGGGTAGGGTGGATGAGCAGTTCTTC	CASSSNRGRVDEQFF
-	-	TRBV29-1	TRBJ1-1	TGCAGCGTTGAACGAACACAGAACACTGAAGCTTTCTTT	CSVERTQNTEAFF
TRBD1	many	TRBV9	TRBJ1-6	TGTGCCAGCAGCGCAGGGACAGGGATTAATTCACCCCTCCACTTT	CASSAGTGINSPLHF
TRBD2	-	TRBV4-1	TRBJ2-3	TGCGCCAGCAGCAAGATCCCAAGTTCGGCGGGGGGATCAGATACGCAGTATTTT	CASSKIPSSAGGSDTQYF
-	-	TRBV2	TRBJ2-2	TGTGCCGGGATCGAGACAGGACCCAACACCGGGGAGCTGTTTTTT	CAGIETGPNTGELFF
TRBD2	-	TRBV19	TRBJ2-7	TGTGCCAGTAGTTCTGGGACTAGCGGTGTCTACGAGCAGTACTTC	CASSSGTSGVYEQYF
TRBD2	few	TRBV27	TRBJ2-7	TGTGCCAGCAGTTTAAGAACTAGCGGGTCCTACGAGCAGTACTTC	CASSLRTSGSYEQYF
TRBD1	-	TRBV29-1	TRBJ2-2	TGCAGCGTCCATTCCGGGACAGGAGGGTCCGGGGAGCTGTTTTTT	CSVHSGTGGSGELFF
-	once	TRBV7-9	TRBJ2-7	TGTGCCAGCAGCGACGACACTAGATCCTACGAGCAGTACTTC	CASSDDTRSYEQYF
TRBD1	-	TRBV19	TRBJ1-3	TGTGCCAGTGGACAGGGCGACGAGTCTGGAAACACCATATATTTT	CASGQGDESGNTIYF
-	once	TRBV19	TRBJ1-5	TGTGCCAGTAGTATAGTAGAATCCCAGCCCCAGCATTTT	CASSIVESQPQHF
TRBD2	-	TRBV9	TRBJ2-3	TGTGCCAGCAGCGTAGGGGCTAGCGGGGAGGGTACAGATACGCAGTATTTT	CASSVGASGEGTDTQYF
TRBD2	-	TRBV15	TRBJ2-1	TGTGCCACCAGCAGCGGACTAGCGGGGGGGATCAGTTACAATGAGCAGTTCTTC	CATSSGLAGGISYNEQFF
-	-	TRBV6-2/TRBV6-3	TRBJ1-2	TGTGCCAGCAGTTACTCGTCGGTTGCAGGGGAAGTTTATGGCTACACCTTC	CASSYSSVAGEVYGYTF
-	-	TRBV18	TRBJ2-1	TGTGCCAGCTCACCACGTTCCGGGAACAATGAGCAGTTCTTC	CASSPRSGNNEQFF
TRBD1	-	TRBV9	TRBJ2-7	TGTGCCAGCAGCGCACAGGGGGCGCGGGAGCAGTACTTC	CASSAQGAREQYF
-	-	TRBV5-1	TRBJ1-2	TGCGCCAGCACCCCCCTGGCGGATAACTATGGCTACACCTTC	CASTPLADNYGYTF
-	-	TRBV5-1	TRBJ2-7	TGCGCCAGCAGCTTGCGGCAGGGAGGCTACGAGCAGTACTTC	CASSLRQGGYEQYF
-	-	TRBV5-6	TRBJ1-2	TGTGCCAGCAGCTTATTAAAGACAGACTATGGCTACACCTTC	CASSLLKTDYGYTF
-	-	TRBV4-3	TRBJ2-7	TGCGCCAGCAGCCCAGACAGTTTCCATGCCTCCTACGAGCAGTACTTC	CASSPDSFHASYEQYF
-	-	TRBV6-5	TRBJ2-1	TGTGCCAGCATCCACCGGACACGGATAGGGAATGAGCAGTTCTTC	CASIHRTRIGNEQFF
-	-	TRBV7-8	TRBJ2-1	TGTGCCAGCAGCTTTGTAGAGACTAGCAATGAGCAGTTCTTC	CASSFVETSNEQFF
TRBD2	-	TRBV7-2	TRBJ2-2	TGTGCCAGCAGCTCACGACTAGCGGGGACCACCGGGGAGCTGTTTTTT	CASSSRLAGTTGELFF
-	-	TRBV28	TRBJ2-3	TGTGCCAGCACAAGCCGACTTGTCGATACGCAGTATTTT	CASTSRLVDTQYF
-	-	TRBV12-5	TRBJ1-4	TGTGCTAGTGGTTTGCCCTCAACAGGGCGCAAGGGAGAAAAACTGTTTTTT	CASGLPSTGRKGEKLFF
-	-	TRBV3-1/TRBV3-2	TRBJ2-3	TGTGCCAGCAGCCCCCCTTCGTCGGATACGCAGTATTTT	CASSPPSSDTQYF
TRBD1	-	TRBV9	TRBJ2-2	TGTGCCAGCAGCGTAGTAGGGGGGACAGGGGTTAGCGCCGGGGAGCTGTTTTTT	CASSVVGGTGVSAGELFF
-	-	TRBV3-1/TRBV3-2	TRBJ2-3	TGTGCCAGCAGCCAACTCAGGGTAGATACGCAGTATTTT	CASSQLRVDTQYF
-	-	TRBV5-1	TRBJ2-2	TGCGCCAGCAGCTTGTCTCAGGGTTTAACCGGGGAGCTGTTTTTT	CASSLSQGLTGELFF
-	few	TRBV11-3	TRBJ1-4	TGTGCCAGCAGCAAACAGCAAAATGAAAAACTGTTTTTT	CASSKQQNEKLFF
-	-	TRBV27	TRBJ2-7	TGTGCCAGCAGTTTTGGCCCTCCCCCCTACGAGCAGTACTTC	CASSFGPPPYEQYF